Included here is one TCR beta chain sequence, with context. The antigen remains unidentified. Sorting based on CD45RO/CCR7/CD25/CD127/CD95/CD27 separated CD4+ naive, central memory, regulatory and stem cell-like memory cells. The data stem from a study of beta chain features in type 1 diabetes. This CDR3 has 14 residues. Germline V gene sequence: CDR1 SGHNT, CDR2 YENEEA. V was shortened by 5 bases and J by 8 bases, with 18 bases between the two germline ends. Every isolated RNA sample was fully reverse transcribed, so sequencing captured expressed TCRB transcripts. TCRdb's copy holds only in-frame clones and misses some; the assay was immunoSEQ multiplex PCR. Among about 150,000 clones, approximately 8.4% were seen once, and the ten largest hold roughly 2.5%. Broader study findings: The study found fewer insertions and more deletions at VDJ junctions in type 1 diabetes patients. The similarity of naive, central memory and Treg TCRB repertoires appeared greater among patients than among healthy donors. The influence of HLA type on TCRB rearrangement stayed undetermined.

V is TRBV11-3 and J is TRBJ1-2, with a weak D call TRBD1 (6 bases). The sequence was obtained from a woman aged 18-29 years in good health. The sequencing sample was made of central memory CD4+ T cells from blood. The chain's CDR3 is CASSRPGHGNGYTF. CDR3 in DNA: TGTGCCAGCAGCCGACCGGGACACGGGAACGGCTACACCTTC.